This T cell receptor (beta chain) stems from a study of blood T cell repertoires in COVID-19. Looking at the study overall: Samples of COVID-19 (acute and convalescent) were obtained from the United States, Italy and Spain. In each case, the material was cDNA or gDNA derived from T cells, B-cell-depleted T cells, or PBMCs.

Participants' own reports of clinical history determined their cohort assignment. Two negative PCRs, clearance, or symptom resolution had been documented for recovered Cohort 3 donors. Trimming cost V 5 bases and J 3 bases, with 11 bases left between them. This CDR3 region has 13 residues. Germline V CDR1 and CDR2: MDHEN, SYDVKM. The protocol was immunoSEQ multiplex PCR, while the TCRdb copy is restricted to in-frame clones and leaves out a portion. In the table there are fewer than 350,000 clones, 70% to 90% of which are singletons. The sequence was collected from a woman aged 40 to 55 who had recovered from COVID-19. Sample: PBMCs or T cells enriched from blood (not recorded which). The rearrangement joins TRBV28 to TRBJ2-7; D might be TRBD2 (6 bases). CDR3 loop: CASSGDSIYEQYF. The CDR3 DNA is TGTGCCAGCAGTGGGGACTCAATCTACGAGCAGTACTTC.